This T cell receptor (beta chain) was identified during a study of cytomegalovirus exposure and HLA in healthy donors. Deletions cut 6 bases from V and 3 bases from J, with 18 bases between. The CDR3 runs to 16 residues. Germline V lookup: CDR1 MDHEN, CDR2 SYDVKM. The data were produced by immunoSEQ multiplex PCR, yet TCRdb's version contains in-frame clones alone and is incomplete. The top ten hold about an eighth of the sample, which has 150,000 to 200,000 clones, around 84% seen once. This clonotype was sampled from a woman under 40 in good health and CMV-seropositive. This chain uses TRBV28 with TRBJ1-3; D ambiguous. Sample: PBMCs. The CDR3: CASRGRDWGRGNTIYF. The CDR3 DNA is TGTGCCAGCAGGGGGAGGGATTGGGGTCGTGGAAACACCATATATTTT. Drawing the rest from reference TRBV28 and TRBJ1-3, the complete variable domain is DVKVTQSSRYLVKRTGEKVFLECVQDMDHENMFWYRQDPGLGLRLIYFSYDVKMKEKGDIPEGYSVSREKKERFSLILESASTNQTSMYLCASRGRDWGRGNTIYFGEGSWLTVV.